This T cell receptor beta chain was sequenced during a study of response to subunit inactivated influenza vaccine (dated by TCRdb to 2017 to 2018). Regarding the complete study: To follow how T cells responded to a trivalent subunit inactivated influenza vaccine, the researchers relied on deep quantitative profiling of the T cell receptor repertoire. Findings and caveats that apply to the study as a whole: According to the authors, only a limited number of new T cells may be recruited by each seasonal influenza vaccination.

CDR1 GTSNPN and CDR2 SVGIG were looked up in the germline V gene (reference sequence). At the junction V is shortened by 3 bases and J by 8 bases, with 20 bases in between. The CDR3, from cysteine to phenylalanine, totals 14 residues. The CDR3 DNA has 42 bases and is translated from base 1. Regarding this clonotype: This clone's antigen is unknown. Base qualities are not provided; no much larger clone lies one nucleotide away.

The receptor library was made with RT-PCR. Instrument on record: Illumina HiSeq 2500. TCRdb itself trimmed the public reads at Q25 with fastp, ran MiXCR and retained productive beta chains. Each CDR3 protein gets just one entry, which takes the most common genes and DNA from the rows behind it. The sample records about 800,000 distinct CDR3 sequences, roughly 20% of which are singletons. Clones ranked in the top ten supply approximately 10% of the sample. This receptor was identified in a man aged 50-60 years who received an inactivated influenza vaccine. Donor details come from another sample of the same person, matched by shared clones. The sequences come from PBMCs from blood, collected about 5 days after vaccination. The chain couples TRBV30 to TRBJ2-7, with a tentative D call of TRBD1 or TRBD2, each matching 5 bases. Read as DNA, the sequence is TGTGCCTGGAGCCCGCAAAACGCCGGGGCCAAGCAGTACTTC. This translates into CAWSPQNAGAKQYF.